This T cell receptor (beta chain) was identified in a study of patients and donors after allogeneic stem cell transplantation (dated by TCRdb to about 2020). This clonotype turned up a few times. It has no known antigen specificity. There are no base qualities to consult, and no much larger clone falls within one base. Library construction relied on RT-PCR. The reads were generated on a NextSeq 550. TCRdb applied fastp at Q25 and MiXCR to the public reads, then kept only in-frame beta chains. CDR3 protein sequences are deduplicated, and each keeps its most common genes and DNA. The sample records about 74,000 distinct CDR3 sequences, about 25% of which are singletons. About 26% of the sample is in the top ten clones. From cysteine to phenylalanine, the CDR3 is 16 amino acids long. CDR3 DNA only is kept here, 48 bases in frame from base 1. Trimming removed 5 bases from V and 5 bases from J; the gene matches leave 11 bases unexplained. CDR1 and CDR2 (MNHEY, SVGAGI) derive from the germline V gene.

The rearranged segments are TRBV6-5 and TRBJ2-5; TRBD1 agrees with 10 junctional bases. Sequences were obtained from blood, either unsorted or a sorted T cell fraction (not recorded which). The clonotype was recovered from a human donor who was either an allogeneic HSCT recipient or a stem cell or donor lymphocyte infusion donor (not recorded which). It is not recorded whose cells these are; they may come from a transplant donor. Here is the DNA: TGTGCCAGCAGTAGTGCCCGGGACAGGGGCTGGGAGACCCAGTACTTC. It codes for CASSSARDRGWETQYF.